This TCR beta chain comes out of a study of CD4 T cells in relation to SARS-CoV-2 and coronaviruses. Study summary: PBMCs were cultured with antigen for around nine days before TCR beta sequencing. Shared crossreactive spike epitopes were mapped to their HLA restriction. The study, taken as a whole, reports: This crossreactivity analysis covered spike protein alone, no other viral proteins.

The V end lost 0 bases, the J end lost 4 bases, and 15 bases lay between the germline ends. CDR1 and CDR2 (germline): LGHNT, FRNRAP. This CDR3 region has 16 residues. With respect to this clone: The target antigen is unknown.

Assay: immunoSEQ multiplex PCR; the TCRdb copy retains only in-frame clones and omits some. The data hold more than 20,000 clones, with more than 70% observed a single time. CD4+ T cells from unexposed donors were obtained before the COVID-19 pandemic (2011-2018). Isolation of CD4+ T cells took place after around 11 days in culture. Cultures held roughly 2 million PBMCs per well with 9 to 10 IU/ml IL-2. Sequenced: CD4+ T cells from PBMCs, cultured in vitro. This TCR derives from a human donor in good health. The chain couples TRBV12-5 to TRBJ1-1, with no clear D. In DNA form, the CDR3 reads TGTGCTAGTGGTTTGGTAGTCGGACGGGAGGTCACTGAAGCTTTCTTT. Protein product: CASGLVVGREVTEAFF.